These 9 T cell receptor beta chains were all obtained from the same sample, sequenced in a study of Ad26.COV2.S vaccination and SARS-CoV-2 variants. The sample's treatment: approximately 18 received Ad26.COV2.S at low or high dose, single or two shots; 5 received placebo; per-sample allocation not given. Material that was analyzed had been drawn on day 63 after the first vaccine or placebo injection. Some clones are missing from TCRdb's copy, which holds only in-frame ones; the method was immunoSEQ multiplex PCR. The table has hundreds of thousands of clones, around 82% seen once. Sequenced material: peripheral blood, taken in a trial of Ad26.COV2.S vaccine versus placebo. The source is a person aged 18-65 years who received the Ad26.COV2.S COVID-19 vaccine or a placebo.

This sequence joins TRBV5-6 and TRBJ2-7; 8 nucleotides agree with TRBD1. Per germline, CDR1 SGHDT and CDR2 YYEEEE. With V trimmed by 2 bases and J by 7 bases, 8 bases remained unmatched. This CDR3 is built from 14 residues. CDR3 in amino acids: CASSFIARGREQYF. Written as DNA, the CDR3 is TGTGCCAGCAGCTTTATTGCCAGGGGGCGAGAGCAGTACTTC.

A single count supports this clone. The chain has TRBV5-4 and TRBJ2-1; 10 bases agree with TRBD2. There are 15 residues in the CDR3. The ends lost 7 bases at V and 6 bases at J; junction bases unmatched: 10. Germline loops: CDR1 SGHNT, CDR2 YYREEE (reference sequence). CDR3 loop: CASSSLRLAGNEQFF. The CDR3 nucleotides are TGTGCCAGCTCCTCCCTCCGACTAGCGGGCAATGAGCAGTTCTTC.

The chain carries TRBV9 and TRBJ2-7, with D possibly TRBD2 on 6 matching bases. The CDR3 has 14 amino acids. V dropped 1 base and J dropped 6 bases, with 14 bases sitting between them. Germline V gives CDR1 SGDLS, CDR2 YYNGEE. The DNA of the CDR3 is TGTGCCAGCAGCGTACCTAGACGGGGAGGCGAGCAGTACTTC. The encoded protein is CASSVPRRGGEQYF.

V usage is TRBV6-7 and J usage is TRBJ1-5, with a possible D match to TRBD1 (6 bases). TRBV6-7 is identified as an open reading frame with a role that is uncertain. The germline V and J ends were trimmed by 11 bases and 6 bases, with 17 bases remaining between them. The CDR3 is 13 amino acids. This chain's CDR3 is CAGFRGGIQPQHF. DNA for the CDR3: TGTGCCGGGTTCAGGGGAGGTATTCAGCCCCAGCATTTT.

V is TRBV4-2 and J is TRBJ2-3; 7 nucleotides align to TRBD2. Germline lookup yields CDR1 LGHNA and CDR2 YNFKEQ. The CDR3 runs 21 residues. The ends lost 1 base at V and 6 bases at J; junction bases unmatched: 25. The CDR3 DNA reads TGTGCCAGCAGCCAAGGGAACCCTTGGAGGACGGGGGACTATATAGCGGATACGCAGTATTTT. This gives the protein CASSQGNPWRTGDYIADTQYF.

The chain combines TRBV9 with TRBJ1-3; D uncertain. V lost 4 bases, J lost 4 bases, and 12 bases lay in between. Germline CDR1 reads SGDLS; CDR2 reads YYNGEE. The CDR3 has 14 residues. CDR3 loop: CASSYGVEGNTIYF. CDR3 coding DNA: TGTGCCAGCAGCTATGGGGTGGAGGGAAACACCATATATTTT.

The V gene is TRBV5-5, the J gene TRBJ1-2, with D perhaps TRBD1 (6 bases). Between the trimmed V and J ends, which lost 4 bases and 5 bases, there was a span of 27 bases. Germline V lookup: CDR1 SGHKS, CDR2 YYEKEE (reference sequence). The CDR3 is 18 residues long. The chain's CDR3 is CASSQAGASALEGYGYTF. The DNA of the CDR3 is TGTGCCAGCAGCCAGGCGGGGGCGTCCGCACTAGAAGGGTATGGCTACACCTTC.

The chain links TRBV11-3 to TRBJ2-7; 11 bases are a match to TRBD1. This CDR3 is built from 17 residues. Germline loops: CDR1 SGHNT, CDR2 YENEEA. The ends lost 4 bases at V and 4 bases at J; junction bases unmatched: 12. The CDR3 protein is CASSSDDPGQGVYEQYF. In DNA form, the CDR3 reads TGTGCCAGCAGCTCCGATGATCCGGGACAGGGGGTTTACGAGCAGTACTTC.

The J gene is TRBJ1-6, the V gene TRBV6-5, with no clear D. V was cut by 2 bases and J by 11 bases, with 10 bases left in between. The CDR3 has 13 residues. Germline assignment: CDR1 MNHEY and CDR2 SVGAGI. The DNA for the CDR3 is TGTGCCAGCAGTTACGATGGTGGGGCACCCCTCCACTTT. Residues: CASSYDGGAPLHF.